Listed here are 20 T cell receptor beta chains from one sample, sequenced in a study of T cell repertoires in ileal Crohn's disease. The sample's time point: neoterminal ileum biopsy at postoperative endoscopy, about 6 months after surgery. The repertoire was sequenced with immunoSEQ multiplex PCR; TCRdb's copy has only in-frame clones and lacks some. This table holds tens of thousands of clones, 85% to 90% found once. Sequencing was done on a sample of ileal tissue. The origin of the receptors is an adult with Crohn's disease.

This chain links TRBV10-3 with TRBJ2-5, with D perhaps TRBD1 (5 bases). V lost 5 bases and J lost 1, with 5 bases in between. The V gene's germline CDR1 is ENHRY and CDR2 SYGVKD. This CDR3 is 12 amino acids long. The DNA of the CDR3 is TGTGCCATCAGTCAGGGCCAAGAGACCCAGTACTTC. Translated: CAISQGQETQYF.

This rearrangement joins TRBV30 to TRBJ2-3; 9 nucleotides line up with TRBD1. CDR1 is GTSNPN, CDR2 SVGIG, per germline (reference sequence). J lost 5 bases, V lost 6 bases, and 9 bases had no gene match. This CDR3 spans 14 amino acids. CDR3 sequence: CACPGQGVGDTQYF. CDR3 DNA sequence: TGTGCCTGTCCGGGACAGGGTGTTGGAGATACGCAGTATTTT.

The genes are TRBV7-9 and TRBJ2-1, with TRBD1 matching 12 bases. This CDR3 is built from 14 residues. Germline loops: CDR1 SEHNR, CDR2 FQNEAQ (reference sequence). The trim removed 5 bases at V and 9 bases at J, leaving 5 bases unmatched. CDR3 protein: CASSPGTGGIEQFF. The CDR3 nucleotides are TGTGCCAGCAGCCCAGGGACAGGGGGCATTGAGCAGTTCTTC.

The gene calls are TRBV30 and TRBJ1-2, with TRBD1 identical over 12 bases. Germline-derived CDR1 and CDR2 are GTSNPN and SVGIG (reference sequence). With V trimmed by 6 bases and J by 8 bases, 7 bases remained unmatched. The CDR3 is 13 residues long. CDR3 sequence (DNA): TGTGCCTGCGGGACAGGGGGCGCTTTCGGCTACACCTTC. Residues: CACGTGGAFGYTF.

This chain uses TRBV4-3 with TRBJ2-1, with 10 bases identical to TRBD2. V trimming: 0 bases; J trimming: 2 bases; junction bases outside the gene matches: 4. The CDR3 spans 17 residues. Looked up from germline, CDR1 is LGHNA and CDR2 is YSLEER. This CDR3 is CASSQDRLAGAYNEQFF. DNA for the CDR3: TGCGCCAGCAGCCAAGATCGGCTAGCGGGAGCCTACAATGAGCAGTTCTTC.

The chain carries TRBV11-3 and TRBJ2-2; a possible D gene is TRBD1 (5 bases). V shed 3 bases and J shed 0 bases, with 11 bases lying between them. CDR3 length: 16 residues. Germline V CDR1 and CDR2: SGHNT, YENEEA. As DNA, the CDR3 is TGTGCCAGCAGCTTTACAAGGGGCGCGAACACCGGGGAGCTGTTTTTT. Residues: CASSFTRGANTGELFF.

V and J are TRBV7-2 and TRBJ2-1; perhaps TRBD2 as D (5 bases). The V and J ends lost 1 base and 8 bases respectively, with 12 bases between them. Per the germline V gene, CDR1 is SGHTA and CDR2 is FQGNSA. This CDR3 comprises 14 residues. This CDR3 is CASSLGSSTYEQFF. CDR3 nucleotides: TGTGCCAGCAGCTTAGGATCTAGCACCTATGAGCAGTTCTTC.

The J gene is TRBJ2-3, the V gene TRBV6-5; no firm D call. Deletions cut 6 bases from V and 11 bases from J, with 15 bases between. Germline CDR1 MNHEY, CDR2 SVGAGI. CDR3 length: 12 residues. This chain's CDR3 is CASSSPTRQQYF. The CDR3 DNA reads as TGTGCCAGCAGCTCCCCCACGCGACAGCAGTATTTT.

The V call is TRBV11-3, the J call TRBJ2-5; TRBD1 matches at 7 bases. The CDR3 sequence is 13 residues long. CDR1 and CDR2 from the germline V gene are SGHNT and YENEEA. The J segment lost 5 bases and the V segment lost 6 bases, leaving 6 bases of the junction unmatched. The CDR3 DNA reads TGTGCCAGCAGGAATACAGGGGCGGAGACCCAGTACTTC. This sequence encodes CASRNTGAETQYF.

As concerns this clone: Other DNA sequences in this specimen translate into the identical CDR3. V gene TRBV7-6 combines with J gene TRBJ1-5, with D tentatively TRBD1 (6 bases). The CDR3 runs 12 residues. V dropped 5 bases and J dropped 4 bases, with 6 bases sitting between them. CDR1 and CDR2 from the germline V gene are SGHVS and FNYEAQ. The CDR3 nucleotides read TGTGCCAGCAGCCAGGGGAATCAGCCCCAGCATTTT. Its protein is CASSQGNQPQHF.

V gene TRBV27 combines with J gene TRBJ1-1; D unresolved. Trimming removed 1 base at V and 5 bases at J, with 14 bases between. Per the germline V gene, CDR1 is MNHEY and CDR2 is SMNVEV (reference sequence). The CDR3 is 15 residues long. CDR3 sequence: CASSLFGGSSTEAFF. In DNA, the CDR3 is TGTGCCAGCAGTTTATTCGGCGGATCGAGTACTGAAGCTTTCTTT.

The chain joins TRBV5-1 to TRBJ2-2; 11 bases agree with TRBD2. V gave up 4 bases and J gave up 3 bases; unmatched junction bases: 2. The germline CDR1 and CDR2 sequences are SGHRS and YFSETQ. The CDR3 is made up of 15 amino acids. The CDR3 DNA reads as TGCGCCAGCAGCATGACTAGCGGGGACACCGGGGAGCTGTTTTTT. Translated, it gives CASSMTSGDTGELFF.

The chain joins TRBV29-1 to TRBJ2-2; D gene uncertain. Trimming took 4 bases from V and 7 from J, leaving 10 bases between them. In germline, CDR1 is SQVTM, CDR2 ANQGSEA. The CDR3 loop spans 12 amino acids. The CDR3 is CSVGPHSGELFF. The DNA of the CDR3 is TGCAGCGTTGGTCCTCACAGCGGGGAGCTGTTTTTT.

The chain joins TRBV11-2 to TRBJ1-1; D call uncertain. The CDR3 is made up of 14 amino acids. Germline CDR1 and CDR2: SGHAT and FQNNGV. V was shortened by 2 bases and J by 0 bases, with 7 bases between the two germline ends. The CDR3 sequence is CASSLPTVNTEAFF. For the CDR3, the DNA is TGTGCCAGCAGCTTACCTACAGTGAACACTGAAGCTTTCTTT. Using reference TRBV11-2 and TRBJ1-1 for the parts outside the CDR3, the full variable domain is EAGVAQSPRYKIIEKRQSVAFWCNPISGHATLYWYQQILGQGPKLLIQFQNNGVVDDSQLPKDRFSAERLKGVDSTLKIQPAKLEDSAVYLCASSLPTVNTEAFFGQGTRLTVV.

This clone was seen only once. The chain couples TRBV5-1 to TRBJ2-3, with TRBD2 matching 13 bases. This CDR3 is 15 amino acids long. Germline loops: CDR1 SGHRS, CDR2 YFSETQ. With V trimmed by 6 bases and J by 2 bases, 3 bases remained unmatched. In DNA form, the CDR3 reads TGCGCCAGCAAGGGGACTAGCGGGGACACAGATACGCAGTATTTT. It encodes CASKGTSGDTDTQYF.

The V and J genes are TRBV5-4 and TRBJ2-5; possible D gene TRBD2, 5 bases. V was cut by 2 bases and J by 4 bases, with 15 bases left in between. Germline-derived CDR1 and CDR2 are SGHNT and YYREEE (reference sequence). CDR3 size: 15 residues. The CDR3 is CASSLAALTPETQYF. CDR3 nucleotides: TGTGCCAGCAGCTTAGCGGCCCTAACCCCAGAGACCCAGTACTTC.

V gene TRBV9 combines with J gene TRBJ2-2; 12 bases map to TRBD1. The length of the CDR3 is 16 residues. The junction had 8 bases not matched to a gene; V was cut back by 4 bases and J by 7 bases. Germline V gene data show CDR1 as SGDLS and CDR2 as YYNGEE. The DNA for the CDR3 is TGTGCCAGCAGCAGGCCGGGACAGGGGGCGGTCGGGGAGCTGTTTTTT. Its translation: CASSRPGQGAVGELFF.

This chain connects TRBV27 to TRBJ1-1; tentative D call: TRBD1 (6 bases). V lost 6 bases, J lost 3 bases, and 17 bases lay in between. The CDR3 spans 15 residues. CDR1 and CDR2 from the germline V gene are MNHEY and SMNVEV (reference sequence). This CDR3 is CASRLQGLRDTEAFF. The CDR3 DNA reads as TGTGCCAGCAGACTACAGGGTTTGAGGGACACTGAAGCTTTCTTT.

A few counts support this clone. The chain employs TRBV19 and TRBJ1-5, with TRBD1 as a possible D gene (5 bases). The CDR3 totals 15 residues. The ends were cut back, 9 bases at V and 7 bases at J, with 22 bases in the middle. Looked up from germline, CDR1 is LNHDA and CDR2 is SQIVND (reference sequence). CDR3 DNA sequence: TGTGCCAGCCTACTATCAAACAGGATCGGACAGCCCCAGCATTTT. This codes for CASLLSNRIGQPQHF.

V and J are TRBV7-9 and TRBJ1-2, with D possibly TRBD1 on 6 matching bases. Germline values: CDR1 SEHNR, CDR2 FQNEAQ (reference sequence). Trimming took off 1 base at V and 0 bases at J, with 9 bases between the two ends. The length of the CDR3 is 15 residues. CDR3 loop: CASSLGEGANYGYTF. The DNA of the CDR3 is TGTGCCAGCAGCTTAGGGGAGGGGGCTAACTATGGCTACACCTTC.